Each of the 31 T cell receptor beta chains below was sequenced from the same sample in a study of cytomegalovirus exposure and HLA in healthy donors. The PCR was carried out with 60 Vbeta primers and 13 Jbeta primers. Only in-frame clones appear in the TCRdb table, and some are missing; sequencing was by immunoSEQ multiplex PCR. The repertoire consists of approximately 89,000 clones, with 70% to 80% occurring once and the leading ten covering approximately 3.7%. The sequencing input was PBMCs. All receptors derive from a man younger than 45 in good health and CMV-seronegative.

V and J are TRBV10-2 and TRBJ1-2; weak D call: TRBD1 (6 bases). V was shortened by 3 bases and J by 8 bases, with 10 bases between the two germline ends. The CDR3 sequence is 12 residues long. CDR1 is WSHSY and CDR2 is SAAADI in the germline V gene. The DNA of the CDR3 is TGCGCCAGCAGTGATAGGCAGGGGGGCTACACCTTC. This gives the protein CASSDRQGGYTF.

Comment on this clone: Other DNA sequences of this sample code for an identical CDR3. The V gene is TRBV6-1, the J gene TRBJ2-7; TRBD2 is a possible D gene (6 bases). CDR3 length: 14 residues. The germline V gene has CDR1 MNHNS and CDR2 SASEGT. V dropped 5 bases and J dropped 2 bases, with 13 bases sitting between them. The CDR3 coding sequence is TGTGCCAGCAGTCCGTACGGGAGCCCCTACGAGCAGTACTTC. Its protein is CASSPYGSPYEQYF.

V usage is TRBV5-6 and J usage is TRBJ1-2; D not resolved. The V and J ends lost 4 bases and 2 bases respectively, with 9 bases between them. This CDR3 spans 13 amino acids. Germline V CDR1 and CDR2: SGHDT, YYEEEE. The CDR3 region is CASSPGRNYGYTF. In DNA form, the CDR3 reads TGTGCCAGCAGCCCGGGAAGAAACTATGGCTACACCTTC. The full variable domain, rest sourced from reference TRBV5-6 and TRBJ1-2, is DAGVTQSPTHLIKTRGQQVTLRCSPKSGHDTVSWYQQALGQGPQFIFQYYEEEERQRGNFPDRFSGHQFPNYSSELNVNALLLGDSALYLCASSPGRNYGYTFGSGTRLTVV.

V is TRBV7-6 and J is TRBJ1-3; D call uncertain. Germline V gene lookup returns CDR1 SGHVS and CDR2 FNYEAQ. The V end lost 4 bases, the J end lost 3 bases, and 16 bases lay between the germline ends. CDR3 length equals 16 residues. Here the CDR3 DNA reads TGTGCCAGCAGCTCTCAAGGCAGGCGCCATGGAAACACCATATATTTT. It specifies CASSSQGRRHGNTIYF.

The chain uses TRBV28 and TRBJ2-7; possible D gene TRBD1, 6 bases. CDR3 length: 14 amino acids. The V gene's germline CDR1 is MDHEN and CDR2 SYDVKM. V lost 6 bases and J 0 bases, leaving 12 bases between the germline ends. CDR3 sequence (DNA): TGTGCCAGCAGAGGAAACAGGGACTCCTACGAGCAGTACTTC. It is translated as CASRGNRDSYEQYF. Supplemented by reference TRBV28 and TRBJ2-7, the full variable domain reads DVKVTQSSRYLVKRTGEKVFLECVQDMDHENMFWYRQDPGLGLRLIYFSYDVKMKEKGDIPEGYSVSREKKERFSLILESASTNQTSMYLCASRGNRDSYEQYFGPGTRLTVT.

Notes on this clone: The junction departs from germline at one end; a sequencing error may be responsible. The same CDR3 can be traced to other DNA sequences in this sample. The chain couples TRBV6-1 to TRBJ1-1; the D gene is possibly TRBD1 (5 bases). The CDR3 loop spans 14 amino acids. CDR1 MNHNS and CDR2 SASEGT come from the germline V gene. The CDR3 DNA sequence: TGTGCCGGCAGTGAAAGGGGCGTTGGGACTGAAGCTTTCTTT. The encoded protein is CAGSERGVGTEAFF.

The CDR3 loop reads CASSDINQPQHF. CDR3 DNA sequence: TGTGCCAGCAGCGACATTAATCAGCCCCAGCATTTT. J is TRBJ1-5 and V is TRBV7-2; D ambiguous. V was cut by 5 bases and J by 4 bases, with 6 bases left in between. The CDR3 is 12 residues long. Per the germline V gene, CDR1 is SGHTA and CDR2 is FQGNSA.

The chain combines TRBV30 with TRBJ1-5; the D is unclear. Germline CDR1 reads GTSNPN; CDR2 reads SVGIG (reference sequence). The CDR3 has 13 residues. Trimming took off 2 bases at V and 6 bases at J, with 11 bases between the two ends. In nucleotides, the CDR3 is TGTGCCTGGAGTCGACTTATGGGTCAGCCCCAGCATTTT. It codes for CAWSRLMGQPQHF.

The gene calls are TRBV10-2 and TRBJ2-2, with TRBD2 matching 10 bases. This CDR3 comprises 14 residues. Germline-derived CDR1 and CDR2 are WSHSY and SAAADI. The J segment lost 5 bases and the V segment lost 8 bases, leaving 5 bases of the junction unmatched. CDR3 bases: TGCGCCAGCTCAACTAGCGGGGAGACCGGGGAGCTGTTTTTT. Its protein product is CASSTSGETGELFF.

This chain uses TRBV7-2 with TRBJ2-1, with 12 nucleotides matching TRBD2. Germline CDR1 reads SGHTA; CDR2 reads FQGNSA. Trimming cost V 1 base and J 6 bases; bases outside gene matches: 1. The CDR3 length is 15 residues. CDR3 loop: CASSLGTSGTNEQFF. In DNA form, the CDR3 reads TGTGCCAGCAGCTTAGGGACTAGCGGGACCAATGAGCAGTTCTTC.

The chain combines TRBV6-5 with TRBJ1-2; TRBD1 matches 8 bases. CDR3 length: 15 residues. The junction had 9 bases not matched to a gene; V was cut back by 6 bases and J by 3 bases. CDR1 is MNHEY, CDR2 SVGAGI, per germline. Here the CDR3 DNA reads TGTGCCAGCAGAACCGAACAGGGGGGGCACTATGGCTACACCTTC. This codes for CASRTEQGGHYGYTF.

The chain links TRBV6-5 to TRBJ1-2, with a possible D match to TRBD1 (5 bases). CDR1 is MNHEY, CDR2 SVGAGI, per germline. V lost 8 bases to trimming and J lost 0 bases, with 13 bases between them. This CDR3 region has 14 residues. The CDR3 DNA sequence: TGTGCCAGCGCCACAGGACTAGCTAACTATGGCTACACCTTC. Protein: CASATGLANYGYTF.

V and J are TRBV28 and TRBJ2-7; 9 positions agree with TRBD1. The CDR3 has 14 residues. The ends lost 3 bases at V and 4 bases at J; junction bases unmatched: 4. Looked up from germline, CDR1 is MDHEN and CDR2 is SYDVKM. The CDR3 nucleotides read TGTGCCAGCAGTTTTAGCGGACAGGGGTACGAGCAGTACTTC. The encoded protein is CASSFSGQGYEQYF.

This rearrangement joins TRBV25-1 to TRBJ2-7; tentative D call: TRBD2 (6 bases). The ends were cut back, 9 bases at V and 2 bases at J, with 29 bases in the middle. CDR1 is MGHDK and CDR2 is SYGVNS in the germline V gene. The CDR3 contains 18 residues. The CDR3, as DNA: TGTGCCAGGCCACCCCTCTATCCAGCGGGTCGCCATACCTACGAGCAGTACTTC. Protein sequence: CARPPLYPAGRHTYEQYF.

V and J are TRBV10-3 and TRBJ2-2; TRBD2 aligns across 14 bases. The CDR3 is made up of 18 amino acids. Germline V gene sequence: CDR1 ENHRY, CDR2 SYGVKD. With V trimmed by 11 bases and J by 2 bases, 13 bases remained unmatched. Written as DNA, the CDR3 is TGTGCCTCCGGTACCGGGACTAGCGGGAGAGGTAACACCGGGGAGCTGTTTTTT. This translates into CASGTGTSGRGNTGELFF.

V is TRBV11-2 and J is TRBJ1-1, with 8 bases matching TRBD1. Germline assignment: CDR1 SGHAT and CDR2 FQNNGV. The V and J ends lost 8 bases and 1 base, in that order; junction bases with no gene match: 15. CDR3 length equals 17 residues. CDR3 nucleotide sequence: TGTGCCAGCCAAGGGGGCAGGGGGCGATCGAAGAACACTGAAGCTTTCTTT. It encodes CASQGGRGRSKNTEAFF.

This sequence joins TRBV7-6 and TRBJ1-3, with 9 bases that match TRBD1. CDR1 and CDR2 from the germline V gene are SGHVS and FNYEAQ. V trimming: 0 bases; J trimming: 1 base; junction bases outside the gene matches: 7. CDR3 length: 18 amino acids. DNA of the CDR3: TGTGCCAGCAGCTTAGCTTCACAGGGGGCTGCGTCTGGAAACACCATATATTTT. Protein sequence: CASSLASQGAASGNTIYF.

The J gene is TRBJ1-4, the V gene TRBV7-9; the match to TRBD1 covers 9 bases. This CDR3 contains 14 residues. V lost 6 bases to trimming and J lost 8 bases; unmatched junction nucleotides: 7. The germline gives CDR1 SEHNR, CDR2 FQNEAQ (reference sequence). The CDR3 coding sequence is TGTGCCAGCAGACCGGGACAGGGCTACGAAAAACTGTTTTTT. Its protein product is CASRPGQGYEKLFF.

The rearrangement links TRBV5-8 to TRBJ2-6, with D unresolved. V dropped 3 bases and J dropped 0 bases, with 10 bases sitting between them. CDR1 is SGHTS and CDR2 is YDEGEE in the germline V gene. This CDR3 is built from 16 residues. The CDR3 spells CASSSETNSGANVLTF. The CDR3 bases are TGTGCCAGCAGCTCAGAAACAAACTCTGGGGCCAACGTCCTGACTTTC.

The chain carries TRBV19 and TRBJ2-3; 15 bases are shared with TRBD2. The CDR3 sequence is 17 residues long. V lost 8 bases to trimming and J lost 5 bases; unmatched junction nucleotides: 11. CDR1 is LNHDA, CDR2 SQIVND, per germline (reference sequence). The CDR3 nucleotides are TGTGCCAGTCCCGGGACTAGCGGGAGGTTGGGGAGAGATACGCAGTATTTT. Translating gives CASPGTSGRLGRDTQYF. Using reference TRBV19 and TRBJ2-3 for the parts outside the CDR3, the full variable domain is DGGITQSPKYLFRKEGQNVTLSCEQNLNHDAMYWYRQDPGQGLRLIYYSQIVNDFQKGDIAEGYSVSREKKESFPLTVTSAQKNPTAFYLCASPGTSGRLGRDTQYFGPGTRLTVL.

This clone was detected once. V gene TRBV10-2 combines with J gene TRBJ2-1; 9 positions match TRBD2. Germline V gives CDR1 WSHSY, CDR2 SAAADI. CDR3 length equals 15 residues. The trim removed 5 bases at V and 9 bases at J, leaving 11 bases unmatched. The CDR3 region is CASSRTGTSPGEQFF. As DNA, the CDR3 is TGCGCCAGCAGTAGGACCGGGACTAGCCCGGGTGAGCAGTTCTTC.

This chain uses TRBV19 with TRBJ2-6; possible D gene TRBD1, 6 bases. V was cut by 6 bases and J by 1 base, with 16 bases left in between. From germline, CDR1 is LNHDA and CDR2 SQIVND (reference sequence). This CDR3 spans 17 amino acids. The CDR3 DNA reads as TGTGCCAGTAGGCAAACAGGGCTGAAGTCTGGGGCCAACGTCCTGACTTTC. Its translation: CASRQTGLKSGANVLTF.

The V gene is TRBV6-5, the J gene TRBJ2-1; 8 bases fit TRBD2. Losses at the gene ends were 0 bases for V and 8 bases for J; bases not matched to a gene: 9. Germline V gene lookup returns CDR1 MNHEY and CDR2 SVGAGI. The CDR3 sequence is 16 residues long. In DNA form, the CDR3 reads TGTGCCAGCAGTTACTCGTATCGGGAGGGCCTCTATGAGCAGTTCTTC. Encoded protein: CASSYSYREGLYEQFF.

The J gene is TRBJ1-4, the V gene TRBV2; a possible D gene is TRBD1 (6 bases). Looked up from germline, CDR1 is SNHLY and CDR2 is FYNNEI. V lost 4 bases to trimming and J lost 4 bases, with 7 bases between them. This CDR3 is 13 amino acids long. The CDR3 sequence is CASSGDINEKLFF. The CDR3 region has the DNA TGTGCCAGCAGTGGGGACATTAATGAAAAACTGTTTTTT.

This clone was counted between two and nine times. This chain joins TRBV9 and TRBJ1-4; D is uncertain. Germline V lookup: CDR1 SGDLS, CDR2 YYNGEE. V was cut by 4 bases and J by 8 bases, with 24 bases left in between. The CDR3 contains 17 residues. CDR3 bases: TGTGCCAGCAGCCCCACCCCCGTTGCCAGAGGATACGAAAAACTGTTTTTT. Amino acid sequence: CASSPTPVARGYEKLFF.

The DNA for the CDR3 is TGCGCCAGCAGAACGGGAGCCGATGAGCAGTTCTTC. It is translated as CASRTGADEQFF. This sequence joins TRBV10-2 and TRBJ2-1; maybe TRBD2 (6 bases). Per the germline V gene, CDR1 is WSHSY and CDR2 is SAAADI. CDR3 length: 12 residues. Trimming pared 6 bases from V and 8 bases from J, leaving 11 bases between.

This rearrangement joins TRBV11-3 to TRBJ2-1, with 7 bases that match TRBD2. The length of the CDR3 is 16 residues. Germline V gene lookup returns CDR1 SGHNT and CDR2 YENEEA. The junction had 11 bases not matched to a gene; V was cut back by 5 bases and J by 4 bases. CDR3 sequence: CASSRGGAGDYNEQFF. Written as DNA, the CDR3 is TGTGCCAGCAGCCGCGGGGGAGCTGGGGATTACAATGAGCAGTTCTTC. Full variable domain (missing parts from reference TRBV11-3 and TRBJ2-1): EAGVVQSPRYKIIEKKQPVAFWCNPISGHNTLYWYLQNLGQGPELLIRYENEEAVDDSQLPKDRFSAERLKGVDSTLKIQPAELGDSAVYLCASSRGGAGDYNEQFFGPGTRLTVL.

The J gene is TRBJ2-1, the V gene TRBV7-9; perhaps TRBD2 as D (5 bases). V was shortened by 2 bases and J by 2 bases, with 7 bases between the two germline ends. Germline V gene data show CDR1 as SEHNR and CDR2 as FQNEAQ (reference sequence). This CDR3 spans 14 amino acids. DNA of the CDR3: TGTGCCAGCAGCTTAACGGGGACCTACAATGAGCAGTTCTTC. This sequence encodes CASSLTGTYNEQFF.

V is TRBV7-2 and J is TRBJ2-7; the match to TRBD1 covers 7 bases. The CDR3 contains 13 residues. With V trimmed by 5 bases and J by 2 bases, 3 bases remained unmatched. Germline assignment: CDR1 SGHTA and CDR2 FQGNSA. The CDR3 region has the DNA TGTGCCAGCAGCAGGACAGGAACCTACGAGCAGTACTTC. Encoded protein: CASSRTGTYEQYF. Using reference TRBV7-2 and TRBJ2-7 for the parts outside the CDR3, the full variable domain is GAGVSQSPSNKVTEKGKDVELRCDPISGHTALYWYRQSLGQGLEFLIYFQGNSAPDKSGLPSDRFSAERTGGSVSTLTIQRTQQEDSAVYLCASSRTGTYEQYFGPGTRLTVT.

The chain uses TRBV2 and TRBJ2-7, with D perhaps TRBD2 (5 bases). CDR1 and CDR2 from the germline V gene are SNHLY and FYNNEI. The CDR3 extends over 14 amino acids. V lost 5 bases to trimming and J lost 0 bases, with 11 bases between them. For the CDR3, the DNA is TGTGCCAGCAGTCGTTCCCTAGCCTCCTACGAGCAGTACTTC. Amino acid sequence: CASSRSLASYEQYF.

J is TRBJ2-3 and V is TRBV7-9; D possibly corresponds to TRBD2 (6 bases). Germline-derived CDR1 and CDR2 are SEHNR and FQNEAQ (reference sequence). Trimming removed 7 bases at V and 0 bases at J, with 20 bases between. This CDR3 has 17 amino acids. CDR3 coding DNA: TGTGCCAGCACCGAAGGGAGGAGCGACCCAAGCACAGATACGCAGTATTTT. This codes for CASTEGRSDPSTDTQYF. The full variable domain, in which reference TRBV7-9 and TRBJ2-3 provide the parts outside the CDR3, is DTGVSQNPRHKITKRGQNVTFRCDPISEHNRLYWYRQTLGQGPEFLTYFQNEAQLEKSRLLSDRFSAERPKGSFSTLEIQRTEQGDSAMYLCASTEGRSDPSTDTQYFGPGTRLTVL.